These 2 T cell receptor beta chains were sequenced from one sample in a study of technical replicates of blood from a few donors. Here immunoSEQ multiplex PCR was the method, and the copy in TCRdb shows in-frame clones only, minus some. The profile shows approximately 75,000 clones, roughly 89% of them singletons. Source material: T cells isolated from PBMCs. All receptors come from a human donor in good health.

The chain links TRBV27 to TRBJ2-3; TRBD2 matches at 12 bases. CDR1 MNHEY and CDR2 SMNVEV come from the germline V gene (reference sequence). The trim removed 3 bases at V and 0 bases at J, leaving 1 base unmatched. The CDR3 is made up of 16 amino acids. This CDR3 is CASSFGTSGSTDTQYF. Written as DNA, the CDR3 is TGTGCCAGCAGTTTTGGGACTAGCGGGAGCACAGATACGCAGTATTTT.

The chain carries TRBV7-9 and TRBJ2-7; D ambiguous. Trimming cost V 2 bases and J 0 bases, with 17 bases left between them. Germline V gives CDR1 SEHNR, CDR2 FQNEAQ (reference sequence). The CDR3 contains 17 residues. The CDR3 protein is CASSLRSSQESSYEQYF. For the CDR3, the DNA is TGTGCCAGCAGCTTACGTTCGTCGCAAGAGAGCTCCTACGAGCAGTACTTC. The entire variable domain, with the rest obtained from reference TRBV7-9 and TRBJ2-7, is as follows: DTGVSQNPRHKITKRGQNVTFRCDPISEHNRLYWYRQTLGQGPEFLTYFQNEAQLEKSRLLSDRFSAERPKGSFSTLEIQRTEQGDSAMYLCASSLRSSQESSYEQYFGPGTRLTVT.